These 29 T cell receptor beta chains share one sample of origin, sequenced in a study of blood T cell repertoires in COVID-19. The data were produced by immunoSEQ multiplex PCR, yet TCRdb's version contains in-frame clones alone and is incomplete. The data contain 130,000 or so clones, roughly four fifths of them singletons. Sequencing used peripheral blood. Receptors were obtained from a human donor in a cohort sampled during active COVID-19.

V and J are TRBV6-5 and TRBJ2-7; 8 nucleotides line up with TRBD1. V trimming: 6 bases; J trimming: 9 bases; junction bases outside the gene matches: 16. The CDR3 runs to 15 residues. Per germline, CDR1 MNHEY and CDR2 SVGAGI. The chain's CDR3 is CASRLLKDRAASQYF. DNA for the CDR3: TGTGCCAGCAGACTTCTCAAGGACAGGGCGGCGTCGCAGTACTTC.

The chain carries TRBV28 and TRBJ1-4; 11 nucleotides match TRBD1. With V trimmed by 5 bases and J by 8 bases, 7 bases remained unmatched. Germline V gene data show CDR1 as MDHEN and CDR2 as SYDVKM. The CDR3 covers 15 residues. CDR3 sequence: CASSEPGQGEEKLFF. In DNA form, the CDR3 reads TGTGCCAGCAGTGAACCGGGACAGGGGGAGGAAAAACTGTTTTTT.

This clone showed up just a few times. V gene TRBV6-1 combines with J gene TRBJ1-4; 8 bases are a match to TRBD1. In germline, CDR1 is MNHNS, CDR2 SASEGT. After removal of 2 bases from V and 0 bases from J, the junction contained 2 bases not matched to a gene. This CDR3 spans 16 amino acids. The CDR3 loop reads CASSEWTGPTNEKLFF. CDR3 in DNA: TGTGCCAGCAGTGAATGGACAGGGCCAACTAATGAAAAACTGTTTTTT.

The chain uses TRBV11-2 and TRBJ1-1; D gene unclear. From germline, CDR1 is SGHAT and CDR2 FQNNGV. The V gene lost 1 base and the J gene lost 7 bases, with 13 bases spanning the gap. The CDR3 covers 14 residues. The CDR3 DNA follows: TGTGCCAGCAGCTTAGGGGCGGGAGGGTATGAAGCTTTCTTT. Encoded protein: CASSLGAGGYEAFF.

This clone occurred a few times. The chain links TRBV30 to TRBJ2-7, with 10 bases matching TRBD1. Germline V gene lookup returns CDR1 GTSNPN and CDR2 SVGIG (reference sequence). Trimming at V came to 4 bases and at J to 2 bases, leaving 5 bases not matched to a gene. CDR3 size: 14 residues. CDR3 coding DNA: TGTGCCTGGAAGACCGGGACAGGGGCCTACGAGCAGTACTTC. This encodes CAWKTGTGAYEQYF.

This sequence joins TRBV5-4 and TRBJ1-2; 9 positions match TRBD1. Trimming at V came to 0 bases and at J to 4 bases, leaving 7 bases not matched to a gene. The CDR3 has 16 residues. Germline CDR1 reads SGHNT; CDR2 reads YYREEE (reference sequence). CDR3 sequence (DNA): TGTGCCAGCAGCTTGGGGACAGGGGTGAGCGCCTATGGCTACACCTTC. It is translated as CASSLGTGVSAYGYTF. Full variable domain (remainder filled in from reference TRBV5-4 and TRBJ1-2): ETGVTQSPTHLIKTRGQQVTLRCSSQSGHNTVSWYQQALGQGPQFIFQYYREEENGRGNFPPRFSGLQFPNYSSELNVNALELDDSALYLCASSLGTGVSAYGYTFGSGTRLTVV.

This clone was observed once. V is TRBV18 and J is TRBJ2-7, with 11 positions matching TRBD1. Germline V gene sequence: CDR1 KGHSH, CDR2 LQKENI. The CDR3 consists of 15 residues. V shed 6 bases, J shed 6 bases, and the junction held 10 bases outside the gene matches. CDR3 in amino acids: CASSRGQGAGSEQYF. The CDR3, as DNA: TGTGCCAGCTCTCGAGGACAGGGGGCGGGGTCCGAGCAGTACTTC.

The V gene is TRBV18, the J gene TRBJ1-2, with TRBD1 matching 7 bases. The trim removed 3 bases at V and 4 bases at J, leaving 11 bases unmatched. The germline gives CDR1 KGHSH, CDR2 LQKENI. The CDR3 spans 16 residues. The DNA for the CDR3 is TGTGCCAGCTCACCTTGGGACAGTTCGGAAGGCTATGGCTACACCTTC. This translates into CASSPWDSSEGYGYTF. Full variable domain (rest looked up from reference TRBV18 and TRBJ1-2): NAGVMQNPRHLVRRRGQEARLRCSPMKGHSHVYWYRQLPEEGLKFMVYLQKENIIDESGMPKERFSAEFPKEGPSILRIQQVVRGDSAAYFCASSPWDSSEGYGYTFGSGTRLTVV.

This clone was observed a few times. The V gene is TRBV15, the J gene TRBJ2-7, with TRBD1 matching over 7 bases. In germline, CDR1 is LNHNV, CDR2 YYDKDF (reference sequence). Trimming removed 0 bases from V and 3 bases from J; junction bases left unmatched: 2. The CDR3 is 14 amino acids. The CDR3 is CATSREGDSYEQYF. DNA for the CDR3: TGTGCCACCAGCAGAGAGGGGGACAGCTACGAGCAGTACTTC.

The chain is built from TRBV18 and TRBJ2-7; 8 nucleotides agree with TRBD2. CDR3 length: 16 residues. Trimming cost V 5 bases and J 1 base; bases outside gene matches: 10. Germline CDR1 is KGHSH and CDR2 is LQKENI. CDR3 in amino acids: CASSTSPTSVSYEQYF. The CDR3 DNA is TGTGCCAGCTCAACATCCCCGACTAGCGTGTCCTACGAGCAGTACTTC.

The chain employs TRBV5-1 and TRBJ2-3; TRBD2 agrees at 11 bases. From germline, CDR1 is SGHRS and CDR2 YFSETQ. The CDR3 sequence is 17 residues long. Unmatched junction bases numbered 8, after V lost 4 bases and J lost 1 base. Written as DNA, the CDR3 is TGCGCCAGCAGCCGACGTGCGACTAGCGGGGGCACAGATACGCAGTATTTT. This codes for CASSRRATSGGTDTQYF.

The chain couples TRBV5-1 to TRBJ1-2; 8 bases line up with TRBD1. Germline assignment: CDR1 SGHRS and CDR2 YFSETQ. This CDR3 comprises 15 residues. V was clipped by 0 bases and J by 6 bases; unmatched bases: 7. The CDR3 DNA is TGCGCCAGCAGCTTGGAAGGCAGGGGGCGCGATGGCTACACCTTC. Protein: CASSLEGRGRDGYTF.

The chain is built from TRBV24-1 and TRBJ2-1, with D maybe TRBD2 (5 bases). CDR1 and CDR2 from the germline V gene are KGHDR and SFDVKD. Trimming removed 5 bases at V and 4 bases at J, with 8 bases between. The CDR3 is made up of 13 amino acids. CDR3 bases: TGTGCCACCAGTGCAGACTATTACAATGAGCAGTTCTTC. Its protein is CATSADYYNEQFF.

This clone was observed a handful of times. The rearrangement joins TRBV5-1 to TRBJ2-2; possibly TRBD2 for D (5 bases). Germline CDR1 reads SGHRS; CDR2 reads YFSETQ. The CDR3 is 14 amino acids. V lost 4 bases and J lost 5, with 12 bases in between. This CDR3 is CASSGTLATGELFF. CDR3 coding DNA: TGCGCCAGCAGCGGAACGCTAGCAACCGGGGAGCTGTTTTTT.

In DNA form, the CDR3 reads TGCGCCAGCAGCTTGGAACTAGCGGGGGCGGGTGAGCAGTTCTTC. Translated, it gives CASSLELAGAGEQFF. The V call is TRBV5-1, the J call TRBJ2-1; the match to TRBD2 covers 11 bases. The V gene end was trimmed by 0 bases and the J gene end by 9 bases; junction bases not matched to a gene: 5. The CDR3 runs to 15 residues. The germline V gene encodes CDR1 SGHRS and CDR2 YFSETQ.

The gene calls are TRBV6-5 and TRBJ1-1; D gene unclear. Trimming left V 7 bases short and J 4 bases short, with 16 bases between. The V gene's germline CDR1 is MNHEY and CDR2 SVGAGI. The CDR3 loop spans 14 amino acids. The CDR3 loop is CASNIRGSSTEAFF. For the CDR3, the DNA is TGTGCCAGCAACATCAGAGGGTCAAGCACTGAAGCTTTCTTT.

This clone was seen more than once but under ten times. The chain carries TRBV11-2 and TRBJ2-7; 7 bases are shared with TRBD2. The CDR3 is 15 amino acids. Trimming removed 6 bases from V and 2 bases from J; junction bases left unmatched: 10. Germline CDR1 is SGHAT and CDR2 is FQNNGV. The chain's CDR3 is CASSFHASGPYEQYF. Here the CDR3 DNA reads TGTGCCAGCAGTTTCCACGCTAGCGGCCCCTACGAGCAGTACTTC.

CDR3 sequence reads: CASSPGAGGATGELFF. As DNA, the CDR3 is TGTGCCAGCAGCCCGGGGGCAGGGGGCGCGACCGGGGAGCTGTTTTTT. The V call is TRBV3-1 (or the pseudogene TRBV3-2), the J call TRBJ2-2; 8 bases agree with TRBD1. The CDR3 has 16 residues. Germline V gene sequence: CDR1 LGHDT, CDR2 YNNKEL (reference sequence). The junction had 9 bases not matched to a gene; V was cut back by 4 bases and J by 5 bases.

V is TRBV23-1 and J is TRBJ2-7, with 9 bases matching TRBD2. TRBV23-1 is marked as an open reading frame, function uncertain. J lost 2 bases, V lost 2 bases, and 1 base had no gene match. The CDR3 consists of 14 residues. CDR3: CASSQPSGTYEQYF. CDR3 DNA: TGCGCCAGCAGTCAACCTAGCGGGACCTACGAGCAGTACTTC.

In DNA form, the CDR3 reads TGTGCCAGCAGTTCCGGGACTAGCGGGGTTGGAGGGGCCAACGTCCTGACTTTC. Amino acid sequence: CASSSGTSGVGGANVLTF. The chain has TRBV28 and TRBJ2-6; 13 bases fit TRBD2. V was pared by 4 bases and J by 4 bases, with 7 bases of the junction left unmatched. This CDR3 contains 18 residues. The germline V gene has CDR1 MDHEN and CDR2 SYDVKM.

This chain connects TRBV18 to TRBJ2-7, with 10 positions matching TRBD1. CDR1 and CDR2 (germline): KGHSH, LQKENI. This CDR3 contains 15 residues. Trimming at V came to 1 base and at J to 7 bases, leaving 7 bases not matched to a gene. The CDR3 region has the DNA TGTGCCAGCTCACCACTGGGGACAGGGGATCGGGAGCAGTACTTC. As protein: CASSPLGTGDREQYF.

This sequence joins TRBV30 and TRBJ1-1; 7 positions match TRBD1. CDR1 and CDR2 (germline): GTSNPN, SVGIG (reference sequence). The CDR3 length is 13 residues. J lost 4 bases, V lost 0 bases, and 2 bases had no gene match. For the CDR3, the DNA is TGTGCCTGGAGTGTACAGGGGACCACTGAAGCTTTCTTT. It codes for CAWSVQGTTEAFF.

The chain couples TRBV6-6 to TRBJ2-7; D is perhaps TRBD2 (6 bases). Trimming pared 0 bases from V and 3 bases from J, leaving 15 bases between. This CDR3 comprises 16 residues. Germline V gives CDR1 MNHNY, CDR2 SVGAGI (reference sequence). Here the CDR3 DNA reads TGTGCCAGCAGTTACTCGACGGGGGTCAGCCTCTACGAGCAGTACTTC. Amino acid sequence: CASSYSTGVSLYEQYF.

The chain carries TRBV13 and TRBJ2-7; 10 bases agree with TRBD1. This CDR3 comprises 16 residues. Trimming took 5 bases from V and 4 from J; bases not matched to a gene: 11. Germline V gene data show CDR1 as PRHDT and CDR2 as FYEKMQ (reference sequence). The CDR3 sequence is CASSPDRRDRGYEQYF. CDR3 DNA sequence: TGTGCCAGCAGCCCCGACCGCCGGGACAGGGGTTACGAGCAGTACTTC.

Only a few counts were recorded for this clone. The CDR3 bases are TGTGCCAGCGGGACTAGCGGGGCCAATGAGCAGTTCTTC. Translating gives CASGTSGANEQFF. J is TRBJ2-1 and V is TRBV2, with 13 bases identical to TRBD2. Germline V lookup: CDR1 SNHLY, CDR2 FYNNEI. CDR3 size: 13 residues. V shed 8 bases and J 6 bases; nucleotides not matched to a gene: 1.

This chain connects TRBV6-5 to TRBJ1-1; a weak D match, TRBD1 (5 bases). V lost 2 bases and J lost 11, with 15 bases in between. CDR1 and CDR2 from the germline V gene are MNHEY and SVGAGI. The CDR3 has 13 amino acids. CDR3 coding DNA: TGTGCCAGCAGTTACGGGTCTATGGGGCTGGCTTTCTTT. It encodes CASSYGSMGLAFF.

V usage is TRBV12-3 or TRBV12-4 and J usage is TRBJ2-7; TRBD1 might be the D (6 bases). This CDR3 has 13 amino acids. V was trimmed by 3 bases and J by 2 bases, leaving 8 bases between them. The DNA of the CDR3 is TGTGCCAGCAGTTTCCAGGGGACCTACGAGCAGTACTTC. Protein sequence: CASSFQGTYEQYF.

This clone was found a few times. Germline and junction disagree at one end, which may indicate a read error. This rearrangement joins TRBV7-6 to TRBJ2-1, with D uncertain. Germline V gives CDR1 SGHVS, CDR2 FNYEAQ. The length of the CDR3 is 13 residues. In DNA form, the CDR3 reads TGTGCCAGCAGATTAGACGGCTACAATGAGCAGTTCTTC. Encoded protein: CASRLDGYNEQFF.

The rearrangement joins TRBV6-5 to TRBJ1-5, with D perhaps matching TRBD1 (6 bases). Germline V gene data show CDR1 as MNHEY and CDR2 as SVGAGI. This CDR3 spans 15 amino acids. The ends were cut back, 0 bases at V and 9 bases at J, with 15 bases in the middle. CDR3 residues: CASSYSEDSPRPQHF. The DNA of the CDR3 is TGTGCCAGCAGTTACTCCGAGGACAGCCCTCGGCCCCAGCATTTT.